A single sample is the source of the 5 T cell receptor beta chains below, sequenced in a study of blood T cell repertoires in COVID-19. Sequenced by immunoSEQ multiplex PCR; TCRdb stores in-frame clones only, minus some. Seen here are some 200,000 clones, 90% observed once, and the top ten hold 0.5% to 0.65%. Sequencing input: peripheral blood. The receptors derive from a man between 45 and 60 years old with acute or convalescent COVID-19.

CDR3 nucleotides: TGTGCCAGCAGTCCTACAGGGGGCAGGGAGACCCAGTACTTC. It translates to CASSPTGGRETQYF. The chain links TRBV6-5 to TRBJ2-5; TRBD1 matches at 9 bases. The V segment lost 5 bases and the J segment 5 bases; nucleotides outside the gene matches: 6. This CDR3 has 14 residues. Germline V gene lookup returns CDR1 MNHEY and CDR2 SVGAGI.

The sample holds one count of this clone. The J gene is TRBJ2-3, the V gene TRBV5-1; D might be TRBD2 (6 bases). Germline CDR1 is SGHRS and CDR2 is YFSETQ. V was pared by 5 bases and J by 1 base, with 14 bases between. The CDR3 spans 15 residues. The CDR3 nucleotides are TGCGCCAGCAGTTCTGCGGGGTCGGGCACAGATACGCAGTATTTT. It encodes CASSSAGSGTDTQYF.

This clone was detected once. This chain links TRBV9 with TRBJ1-2; TRBD1 matches at 8 bases. With V trimmed by 0 bases and J by 6 bases, 4 bases remained unmatched. CDR3 length: 14 residues. Germline-derived CDR1 and CDR2 are SGDLS and YYNGEE. Written as DNA, the CDR3 is TGTGCCAGCAGCGTAGTGGACAGGGCGGATGGCTACACCTTC. This encodes CASSVVDRADGYTF.

The V gene is TRBV27, the J gene TRBJ2-5, with 12 nucleotides matching TRBD2. Trimming took 6 bases from V and 5 from J; bases not matched to a gene: 7. Per the germline V gene, CDR1 is MNHEY and CDR2 is SMNVEV (reference sequence). The CDR3 sequence is 15 residues long. The DNA for the CDR3 is TGTGCCAGCAGGAGACTAGCGGGAGATAGGGAGACCCAGTACTTC. This encodes CASRRLAGDRETQYF.

Here the CDR3 reads CASSEFGGVYNEQFF. The CDR3 region has the DNA TGTGCCAGCAGTGAATTTGGGGGGGTCTACAATGAGCAGTTCTTC. J is TRBJ2-1 and V is TRBV25-1; 7 positions match TRBD2. Germline values: CDR1 MGHDK, CDR2 SYGVNS. Unmatched junction bases numbered 3, after V lost 1 base and J lost 3 bases. The CDR3 extends over 15 amino acids.